Listed here are 8 T cell receptor beta chains from one sample, sequenced in a study of OX40 agonist ivuxolimab in advanced cancers. The assay was immunoSEQ multiplex PCR, and TCRdb's table has in-frame clones only and misses some. The profile shows approximately 58,000 clones, 85% to 95% of them singletons. The material sequenced was CD4+ or CD8+ T cells sorted from blood, taken in a trial of the OX40 agonist ivuxolimab. All receptors derive from an adult with an advanced solid tumor such as melanoma, head and neck, liver or kidney cancer.

This chain links TRBV10-2 with TRBJ1-3; D gene unclear. V dropped 3 bases and J dropped 4 bases, with 10 bases sitting between them. This CDR3 has 14 residues. CDR1 is WSHSY, CDR2 SAAADI, per germline. The DNA of the CDR3 is TGCGCCAGCAGTGAACAGAATCAAGGAAACACCATATATTTT. This sequence encodes CASSEQNQGNTIYF.

In its sample, this clone was seen once. V and J are TRBV18 and TRBJ1-1; tentatively, D is TRBD1 (6 bases). Germline loops: CDR1 KGHSH, CDR2 LQKENI. V was pared by 3 bases and J by 4 bases, with 6 bases between. The CDR3 extends over 12 amino acids. The CDR3 bases are TGTGCCAGCTCACCGGACAGCACTGAAGCTTTCTTT. Translating it yields CASSPDSTEAFF.

CDR3 DNA sequence: TGTGCCAGCGGGACTAGCGGGGGAAATGAGCAGTTCTTC. Amino acids: CASGTSGGNEQFF. The genes are TRBV7-9 and TRBJ2-1; TRBD2 aligns across 14 bases. This CDR3 contains 13 residues. In germline, CDR1 is SEHNR, CDR2 FQNEAQ (reference sequence). Trimming cost V 8 bases and J 7 bases; bases outside gene matches: 1.

The J gene is TRBJ2-3, the V gene TRBV19, with D tentatively TRBD1 (6 bases). CDR3 size: 16 residues. CDR1 is LNHDA and CDR2 is SQIVND in the germline V gene (reference sequence). Trimming took 0 bases from V and 9 from J, leaving 19 bases between them. The CDR3 here is CASSIDGSQGKGTQYF. The CDR3 coding sequence is TGTGCCAGTAGTATAGATGGTAGCCAGGGGAAGGGAACGCAGTATTTT.

The rearrangement uses TRBV2 and TRBJ1-1; D is undetermined. Germline-derived CDR1 and CDR2 are SNHLY and FYNNEI. Trimming cost V 3 bases and J 5 bases, with 7 bases left between them. The length of the CDR3 is 12 residues. CDR3 residues: CASSEDVTEAFF. The CDR3 DNA reads as TGTGCCAGCAGTGAGGATGTAACTGAAGCTTTCTTT.

V and J are TRBV19 and TRBJ2-1; tentatively, D is TRBD2 (6 bases). This CDR3 contains 15 residues. The V gene's germline CDR1 is LNHDA and CDR2 SQIVND (reference sequence). The V gene lost 5 bases and the J gene lost 7 bases, with 18 bases spanning the gap. The CDR3 is CASSGLREAGNEQFF. The CDR3, as DNA: TGTGCCAGTAGTGGGTTGCGGGAAGCCGGGAATGAGCAGTTCTTC. The variable domain in full, completed from reference TRBV19 and TRBJ2-1, reads DGGITQSPKYLFRKEGQNVTLSCEQNLNHDAMYWYRQDPGQGLRLIYYSQIVNDFQKGDIAEGYSVSREKKESFPLTVTSAQKNPTAFYLCASSGLREAGNEQFFGPGTRLTVL.

The genes are TRBV11-3 and TRBJ2-2, with D perhaps assigned TRBD1 or TRBD2 (5 bases each). V was cut by 4 bases and J by 6 bases, with 12 bases left in between. Looked up from germline, CDR1 is SGHNT and CDR2 is YENEEA. This CDR3 has 14 residues. This chain's CDR3 is CASSWPEGPGELFF. The CDR3 nucleotides read TGTGCCAGCAGCTGGCCCGAGGGACCCGGGGAGCTGTTTTTT.

As DNA, the CDR3 is TGCAGCGTTGGGCAGGGGGGAGATCAGCCCCAGCATTTT. Translation gives CSVGQGGDQPQHF. J is TRBJ1-5 and V is TRBV29-1; 7 nucleotides agree with TRBD1. The CDR3 sequence is 13 residues long. The germline CDR1 and CDR2 sequences are SQVTM and ANQGSEA. Germline trimming cut 4 bases from V and 5 bases from J; bases unmatched to any gene: 5.